This T cell receptor beta chain came from a study of molecular identifiers for immune sequencing clone quantification. General study results and limits: Clones above 20 RNA copies contained over 98% of effector molecules and under 1% of naive molecules. Detection of one spiked Jurkat cell's TCR RNA reportedly worked in 1 million or so naive cells.

Germline loops: CDR1 MNHEY, CDR2 SMNVEV (reference sequence). Trimming removed 2 bases from V and 7 bases from J; junction bases left unmatched: 5. This CDR3 has 14 residues. TCRdb processed the PCR reads anew with MiXCR; each CDR3 protein has one entry. The table includes roughly 8,000 distinct CDR3 sequences, 35% detected once. The naive CD8 libraries originated from between roughly 19,000 and 1,100,000 sorted cells and drew on 10%, 30% or 50% RNA. This clonotype turned up a few times. Its antigen is unknown. The sequence came from a human donor in good health. Some libraries in this study had Jurkat cell RNA spiked in. The V and J genes are TRBV27 and TRBJ1-5; 7 nucleotides agree with TRBD1. Sequences were obtained from naive CD8+ T cells from blood, with Jurkat cell RNA spiked in. Documented subset: FACS-sorted CD8+CD4-CCR7+CD45RA+ naive T cells. CDR3 loop: CASSLRGRRQPQHF. CDR3 sequence (DNA): TGTGCCAGCAGTTTAAGGGGGCGCCGACAGCCCCAGCATTTT.